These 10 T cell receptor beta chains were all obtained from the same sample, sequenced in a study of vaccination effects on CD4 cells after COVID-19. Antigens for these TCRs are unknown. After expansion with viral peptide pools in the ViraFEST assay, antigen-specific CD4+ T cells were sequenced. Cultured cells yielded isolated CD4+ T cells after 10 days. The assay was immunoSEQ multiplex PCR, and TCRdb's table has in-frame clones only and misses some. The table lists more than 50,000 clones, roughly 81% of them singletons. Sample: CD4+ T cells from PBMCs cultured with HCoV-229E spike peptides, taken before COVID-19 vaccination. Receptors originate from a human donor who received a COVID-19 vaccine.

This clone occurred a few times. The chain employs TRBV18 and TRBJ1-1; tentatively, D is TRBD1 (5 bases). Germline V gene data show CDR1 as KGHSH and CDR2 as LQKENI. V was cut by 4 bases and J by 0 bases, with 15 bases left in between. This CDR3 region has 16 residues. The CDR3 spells CASSQGTAMVNTEAFF. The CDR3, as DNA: TGTGCCAGCTCACAAGGGACCGCTATGGTGAACACTGAAGCTTTCTTT.

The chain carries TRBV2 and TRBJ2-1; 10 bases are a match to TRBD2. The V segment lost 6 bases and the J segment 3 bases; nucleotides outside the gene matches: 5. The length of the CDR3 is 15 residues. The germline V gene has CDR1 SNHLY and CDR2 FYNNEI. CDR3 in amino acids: CASRALAGGYNEQFF. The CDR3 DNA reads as TGTGCCAGCAGGGCCTTAGCGGGGGGCTACAATGAGCAGTTCTTC.

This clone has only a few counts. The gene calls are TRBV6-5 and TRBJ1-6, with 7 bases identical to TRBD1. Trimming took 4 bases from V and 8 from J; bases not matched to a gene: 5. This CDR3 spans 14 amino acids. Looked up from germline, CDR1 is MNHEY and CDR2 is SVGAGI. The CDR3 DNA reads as TGTGCCAGCAGTTCGGACAGGTTCGATTCACCCCTCCACTTT. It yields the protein CASSSDRFDSPLHF.

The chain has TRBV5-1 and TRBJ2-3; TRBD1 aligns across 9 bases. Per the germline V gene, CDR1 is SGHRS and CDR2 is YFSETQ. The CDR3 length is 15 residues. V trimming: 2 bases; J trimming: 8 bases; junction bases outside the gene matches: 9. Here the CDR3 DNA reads TGCGCCAGCAGCTTAACTGGGACAGGGACGGGTACGCAGTATTTT. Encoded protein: CASSLTGTGTGTQYF.

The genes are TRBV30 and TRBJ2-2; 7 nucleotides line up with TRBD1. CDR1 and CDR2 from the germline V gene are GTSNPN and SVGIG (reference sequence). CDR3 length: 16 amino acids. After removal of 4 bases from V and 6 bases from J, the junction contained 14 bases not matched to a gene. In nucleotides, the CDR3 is TGTGCCTGGACGGGACAGTTTAATCTAGTTCCCGGGGAGCTGTTTTTT. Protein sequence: CAWTGQFNLVPGELFF.

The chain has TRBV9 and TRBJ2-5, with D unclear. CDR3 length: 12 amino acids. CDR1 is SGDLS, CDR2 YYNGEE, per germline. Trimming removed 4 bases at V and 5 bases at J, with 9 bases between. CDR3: CASSPMTETQYF. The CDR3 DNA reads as TGTGCCAGCAGCCCCATGACGGAGACCCAGTACTTC.

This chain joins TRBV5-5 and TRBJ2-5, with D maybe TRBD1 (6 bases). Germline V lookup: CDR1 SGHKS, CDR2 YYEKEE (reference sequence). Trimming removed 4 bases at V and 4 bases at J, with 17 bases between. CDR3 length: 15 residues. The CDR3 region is CASSPDRPPRETQYF. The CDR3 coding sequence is TGTGCCAGCAGCCCCGACAGGCCCCCGAGAGAGACCCAGTACTTC.

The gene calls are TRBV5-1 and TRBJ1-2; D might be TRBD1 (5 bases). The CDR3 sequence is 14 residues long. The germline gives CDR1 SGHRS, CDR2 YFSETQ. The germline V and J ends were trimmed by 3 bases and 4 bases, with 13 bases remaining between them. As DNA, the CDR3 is TGCGCCAGCAGCTGGGACCGGCCCGGCTATGGCTACACCTTC. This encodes CASSWDRPGYGYTF.

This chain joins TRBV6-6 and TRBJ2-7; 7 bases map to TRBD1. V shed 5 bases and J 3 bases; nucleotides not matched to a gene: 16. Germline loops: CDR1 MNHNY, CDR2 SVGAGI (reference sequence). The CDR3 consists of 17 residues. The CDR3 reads CASSPRLTGQAIYEQYV. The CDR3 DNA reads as TGTGCCAGCAGTCCCCGTCTGACAGGGCAGGCCATCTACGAGCAGTACGTC.

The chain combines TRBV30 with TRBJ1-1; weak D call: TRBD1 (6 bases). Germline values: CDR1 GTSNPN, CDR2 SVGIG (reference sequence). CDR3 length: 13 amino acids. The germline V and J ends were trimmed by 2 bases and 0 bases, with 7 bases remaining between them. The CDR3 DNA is TGTGCCTGGAGTAGGACAGTGAACACTGAAGCTTTCTTT. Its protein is CAWSRTVNTEAFF.